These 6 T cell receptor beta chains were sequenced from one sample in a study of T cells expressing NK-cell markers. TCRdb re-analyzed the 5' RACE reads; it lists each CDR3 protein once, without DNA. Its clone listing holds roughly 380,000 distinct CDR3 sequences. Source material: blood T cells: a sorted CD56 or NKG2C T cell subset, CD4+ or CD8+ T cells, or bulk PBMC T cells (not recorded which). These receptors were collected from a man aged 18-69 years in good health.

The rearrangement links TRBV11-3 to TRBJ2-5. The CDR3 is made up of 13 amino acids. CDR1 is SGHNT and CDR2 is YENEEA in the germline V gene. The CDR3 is CASSSFGEETQYF.

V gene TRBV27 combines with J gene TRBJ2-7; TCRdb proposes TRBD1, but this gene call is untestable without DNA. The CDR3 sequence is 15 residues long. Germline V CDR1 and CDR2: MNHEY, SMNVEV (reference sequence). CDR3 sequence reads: CASIPRPGPTYEQYF.

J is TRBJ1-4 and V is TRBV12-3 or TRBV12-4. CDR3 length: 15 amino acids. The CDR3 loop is CASSLRVGLTEKLFF.

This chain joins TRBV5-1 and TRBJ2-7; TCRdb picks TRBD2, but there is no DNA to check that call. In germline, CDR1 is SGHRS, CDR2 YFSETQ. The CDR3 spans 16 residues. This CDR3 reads CASSYTSGGHSDEQYF.

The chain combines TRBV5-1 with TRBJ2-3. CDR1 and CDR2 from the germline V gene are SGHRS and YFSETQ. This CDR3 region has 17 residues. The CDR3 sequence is CASSLRPSSEGTDTQYF.

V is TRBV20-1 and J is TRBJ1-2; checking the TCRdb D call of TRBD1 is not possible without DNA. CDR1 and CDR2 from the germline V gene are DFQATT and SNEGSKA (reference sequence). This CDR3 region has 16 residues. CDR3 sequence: CSASNTFWDGTYGYTF.